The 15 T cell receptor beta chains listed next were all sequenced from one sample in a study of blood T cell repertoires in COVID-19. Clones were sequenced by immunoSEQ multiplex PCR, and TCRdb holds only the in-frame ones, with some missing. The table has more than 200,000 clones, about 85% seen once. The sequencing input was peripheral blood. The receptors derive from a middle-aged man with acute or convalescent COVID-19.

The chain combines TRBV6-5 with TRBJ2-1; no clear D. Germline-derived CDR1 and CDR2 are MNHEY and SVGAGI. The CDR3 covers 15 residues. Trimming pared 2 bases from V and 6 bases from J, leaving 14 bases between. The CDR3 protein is CASSYGGASLNEQFF. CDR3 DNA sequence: TGTGCCAGCAGTTACGGCGGAGCGTCCCTCAATGAGCAGTTCTTC.

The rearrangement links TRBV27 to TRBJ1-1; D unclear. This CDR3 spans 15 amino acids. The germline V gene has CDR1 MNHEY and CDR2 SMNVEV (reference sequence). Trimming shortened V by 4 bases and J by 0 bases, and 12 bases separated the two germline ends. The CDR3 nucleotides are TGTGCCAGCAGTTCCCGACATTCCATGAACACTGAAGCTTTCTTT. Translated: CASSSRHSMNTEAFF.

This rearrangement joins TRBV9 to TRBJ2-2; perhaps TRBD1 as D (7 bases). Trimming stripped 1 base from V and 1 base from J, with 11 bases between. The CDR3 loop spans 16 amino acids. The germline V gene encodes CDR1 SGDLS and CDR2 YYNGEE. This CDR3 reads CASSVRGDRNTGELFF. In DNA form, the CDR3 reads TGTGCCAGCAGCGTAAGGGGGGACAGGAACACCGGGGAGCTGTTTTTT.

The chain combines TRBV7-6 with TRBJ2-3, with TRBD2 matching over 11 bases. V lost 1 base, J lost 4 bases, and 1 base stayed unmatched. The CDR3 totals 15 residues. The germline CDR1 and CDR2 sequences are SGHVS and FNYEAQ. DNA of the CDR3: TGTGCCAGCAGCTTAGGACTAGCGGGACCAGATACGCAGTATTTT. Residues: CASSLGLAGPDTQYF. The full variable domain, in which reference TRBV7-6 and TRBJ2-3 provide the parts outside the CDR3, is GAGVSQSPRYKVTKRGQDVALRCDPISGHVSLYWYRQALGQGPEFLTYFNYEAQQDKSGLPNDRFSAERPEGSISTLTIQRTEQRDSAMYRCASSLGLAGPDTQYFGPGTRLTVL.

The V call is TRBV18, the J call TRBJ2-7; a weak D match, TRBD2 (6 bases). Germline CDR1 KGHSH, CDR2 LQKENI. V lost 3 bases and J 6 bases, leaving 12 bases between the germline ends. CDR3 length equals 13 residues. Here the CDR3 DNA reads TGTGCCAGCTCACCCGGGACTCCTTCCGAGCAGTACTTC. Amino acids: CASSPGTPSEQYF.

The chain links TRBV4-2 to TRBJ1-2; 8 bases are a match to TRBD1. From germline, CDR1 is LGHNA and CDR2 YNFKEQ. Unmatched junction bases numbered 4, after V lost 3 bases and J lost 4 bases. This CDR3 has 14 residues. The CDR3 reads CASSQSGGAYGYTF. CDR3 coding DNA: TGTGCCAGCAGCCAGTCAGGGGGCGCCTATGGCTACACCTTC.

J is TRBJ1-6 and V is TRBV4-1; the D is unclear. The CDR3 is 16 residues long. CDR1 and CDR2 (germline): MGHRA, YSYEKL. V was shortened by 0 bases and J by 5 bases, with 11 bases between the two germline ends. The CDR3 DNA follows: TGCGCCAGCAGCCAAGAATTTGGCCAGGATAATTCACCCCTCCACTTT. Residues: CASSQEFGQDNSPLHF.

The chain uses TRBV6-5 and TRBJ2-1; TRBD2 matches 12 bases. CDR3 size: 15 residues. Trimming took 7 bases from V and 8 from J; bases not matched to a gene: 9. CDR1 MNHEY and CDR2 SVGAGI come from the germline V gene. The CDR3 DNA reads TGTGCCAGCACCCGAGCGGCTAGCGGGAGGGATGAGCAGTTCTTC. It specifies CASTRAASGRDEQFF.

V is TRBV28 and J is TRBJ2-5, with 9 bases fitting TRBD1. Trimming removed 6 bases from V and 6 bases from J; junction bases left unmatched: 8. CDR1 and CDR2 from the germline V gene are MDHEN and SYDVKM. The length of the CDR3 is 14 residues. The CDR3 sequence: CASRFLGQGKTQYF. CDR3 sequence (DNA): TGTGCCAGCAGATTCCTAGGACAGGGGAAGACCCAGTACTTC.

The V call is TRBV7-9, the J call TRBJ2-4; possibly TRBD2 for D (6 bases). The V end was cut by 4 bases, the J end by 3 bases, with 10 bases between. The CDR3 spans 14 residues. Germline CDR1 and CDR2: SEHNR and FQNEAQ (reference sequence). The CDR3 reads CASSSEGVKNIQYF. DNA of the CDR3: TGTGCCAGCAGCTCGGAGGGAGTCAAAAACATTCAGTACTTC.

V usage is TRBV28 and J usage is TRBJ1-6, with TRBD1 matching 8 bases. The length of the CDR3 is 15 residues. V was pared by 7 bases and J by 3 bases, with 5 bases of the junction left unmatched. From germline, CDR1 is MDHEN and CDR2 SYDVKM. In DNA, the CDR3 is TGTGCCAGCACCCCGGGACAGGTCTATAATTCACCCCTCCACTTT. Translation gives CASTPGQVYNSPLHF.

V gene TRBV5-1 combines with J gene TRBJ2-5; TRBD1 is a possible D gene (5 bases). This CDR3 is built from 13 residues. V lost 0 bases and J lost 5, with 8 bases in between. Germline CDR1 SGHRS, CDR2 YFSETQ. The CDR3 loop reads CASSLGQWETQYF. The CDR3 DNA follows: TGCGCCAGCAGCTTGGGACAGTGGGAGACCCAGTACTTC.

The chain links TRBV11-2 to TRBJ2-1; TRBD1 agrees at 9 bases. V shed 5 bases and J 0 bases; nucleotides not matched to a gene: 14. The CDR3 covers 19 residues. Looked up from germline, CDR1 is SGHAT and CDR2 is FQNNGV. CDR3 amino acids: CASSRQGGATPGSYNEQFF. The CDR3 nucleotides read TGTGCCAGCAGCCGACAGGGGGGAGCCACCCCGGGCTCCTACAATGAGCAGTTCTTC.

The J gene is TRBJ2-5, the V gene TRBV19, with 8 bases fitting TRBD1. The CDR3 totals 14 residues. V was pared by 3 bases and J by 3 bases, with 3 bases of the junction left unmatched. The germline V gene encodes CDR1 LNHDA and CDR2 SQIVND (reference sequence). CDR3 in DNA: TGTGCCAGTAGTATCAGGGGACAGGAAGAGACCCAGTACTTC. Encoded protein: CASSIRGQEETQYF.

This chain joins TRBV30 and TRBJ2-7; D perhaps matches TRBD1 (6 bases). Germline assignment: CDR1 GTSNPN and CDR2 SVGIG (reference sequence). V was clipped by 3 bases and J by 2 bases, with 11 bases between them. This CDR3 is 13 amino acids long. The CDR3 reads CAWRRTAPYEQYF. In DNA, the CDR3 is TGTGCCTGGAGGAGGACAGCTCCCTACGAGCAGTACTTC.